This TCR beta chain stems from a study of regulatory T cells in long-lasting Graves disease. Study information: Less than 3 months of antithyroid drugs had been taken by newly diagnosed Graves' patients.

Building the TCR beta libraries relied on iRepertoire HTBI primers, and CDR3 regions underwent Arm-PCR. TCRdb independently ran MiXCR on the multiplex PCR reads; one entry per CDR3 protein. The table shows roughly 320,000 distinct CDR3 sequences, with approximately 15% occurring only once. The CDR3 runs 14 residues. From germline, CDR1 is SGDLS and CDR2 YYNGEE. The V and J ends lost 2 bases and 4 bases respectively, with 11 bases between them. Time point noted: newly diagnosed GD, antithyroid drugs for less than 3 months. The TCR library used RNA extracted from PBMCs. The same data also contributed to another study, on T cells in Graves' hyperthyroidism and ophthalmopathy. From that study: Patients between 18 and 65 years old had hyperthyroidism, newly diagnosed and lasting under 2 months. Diagnoses rested on clinical symptoms, serum thyroxine and TRAb, thyroid ultrasound and orbital computed tomography. Separating ophthalmopathy from stable hyperthyroidism was achieved by a 13 V-J model.

The sequenced sample was peripheral blood mononuclear cells (PBMCs), obtained at new diagnosis, from a patient treated with antithyroid drugs. This clonotype originated in a man aged 40-49 years with Graves disease. This chain uses TRBV9 with TRBJ2-3; tentative D call: TRBD2 (7 bases). The CDR3 coding sequence is TGTGCCAGCAGCGTTCGGGGGGCCGCAGATACGCAGTATTTT. Its translation is CASSVRGAADTQYF.